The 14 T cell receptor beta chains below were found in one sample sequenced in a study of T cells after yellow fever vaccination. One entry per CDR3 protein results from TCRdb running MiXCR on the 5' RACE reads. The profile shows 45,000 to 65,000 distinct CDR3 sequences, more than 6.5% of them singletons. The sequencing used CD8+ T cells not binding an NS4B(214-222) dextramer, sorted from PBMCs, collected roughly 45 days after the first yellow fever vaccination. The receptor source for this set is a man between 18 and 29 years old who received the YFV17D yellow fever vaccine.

The CDR3 sequence: CASSWVTDSTDTQYF. CDR3 coding DNA: TGTGCCAGCAGTTGGGTGACTGACAGCACAGATACGCAGTATTTT. The V and J genes are TRBV27 and TRBJ2-3; D gene uncertain. Looked up from germline, CDR1 is MNHEY and CDR2 is SMNVEV (reference sequence). V lost 4 bases and J 0 bases, leaving 11 bases between the germline ends. The CDR3 is 15 amino acids.

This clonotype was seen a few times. CDR3 coding DNA: TGTGCCAGCAGTACCCTCTTTCCGATTAATGGACAGGGAAAAGAGACCCAGTACTTC. This translates into CASSTLFPINGQGKETQYF. V and J are TRBV6-2 or TRBV6-3 and TRBJ2-5, with 8 bases that match TRBD1. The V gene end was trimmed by 5 bases and the J gene end by 3 bases; junction bases not matched to a gene: 20. The germline V gene encodes CDR1 MNHEY and CDR2 SVGEGT. The CDR3 covers 19 residues.

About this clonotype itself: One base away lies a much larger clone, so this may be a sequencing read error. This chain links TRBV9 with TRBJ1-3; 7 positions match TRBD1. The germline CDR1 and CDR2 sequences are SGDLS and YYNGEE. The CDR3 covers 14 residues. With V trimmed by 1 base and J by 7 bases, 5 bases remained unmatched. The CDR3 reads CASSVYGTANTIYF. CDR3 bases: TGTGCCAGCAGCGTATACGGGACAGCGAACACCATATATTTT.

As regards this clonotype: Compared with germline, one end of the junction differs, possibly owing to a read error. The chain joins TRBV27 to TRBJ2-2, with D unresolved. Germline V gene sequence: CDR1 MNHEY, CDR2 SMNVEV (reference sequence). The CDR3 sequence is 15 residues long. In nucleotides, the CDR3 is TGTGCCAGCAGTTTGTGGATCACGAACGCCGGGGAGCTGTTTTTT. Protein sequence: CASSLWITNAGELFF.

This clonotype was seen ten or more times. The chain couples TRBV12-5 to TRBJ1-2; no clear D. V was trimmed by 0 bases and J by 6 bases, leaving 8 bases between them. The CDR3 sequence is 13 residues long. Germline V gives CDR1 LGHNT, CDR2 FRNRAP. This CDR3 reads CASGLVPADGYTF. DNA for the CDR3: TGTGCTAGTGGTTTGGTCCCGGCAGATGGCTACACCTTC.

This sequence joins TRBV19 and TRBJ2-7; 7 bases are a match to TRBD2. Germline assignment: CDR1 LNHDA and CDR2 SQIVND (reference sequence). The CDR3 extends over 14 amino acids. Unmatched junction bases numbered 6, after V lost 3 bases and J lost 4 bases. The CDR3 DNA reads TGTGCCAGTAGTATGGGCCAGCGGGGTTACGAGCAGTACTTC. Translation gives CASSMGQRGYEQYF.

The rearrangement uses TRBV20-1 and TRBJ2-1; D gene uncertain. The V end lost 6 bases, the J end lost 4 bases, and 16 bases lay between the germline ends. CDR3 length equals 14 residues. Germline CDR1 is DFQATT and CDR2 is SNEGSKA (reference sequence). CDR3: CSAQTRAIYNEQFF. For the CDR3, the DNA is TGCAGTGCCCAGACACGAGCAATTTACAATGAGCAGTTCTTC.

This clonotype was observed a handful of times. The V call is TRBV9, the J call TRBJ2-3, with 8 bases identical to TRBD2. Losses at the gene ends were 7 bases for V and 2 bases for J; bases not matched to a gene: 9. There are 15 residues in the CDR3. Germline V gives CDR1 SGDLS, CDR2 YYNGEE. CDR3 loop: CASSRGGGYTDTQYF. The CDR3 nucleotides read TGTGCCAGCTCGAGAGGCGGGGGGTACACAGATACGCAGTATTTT.

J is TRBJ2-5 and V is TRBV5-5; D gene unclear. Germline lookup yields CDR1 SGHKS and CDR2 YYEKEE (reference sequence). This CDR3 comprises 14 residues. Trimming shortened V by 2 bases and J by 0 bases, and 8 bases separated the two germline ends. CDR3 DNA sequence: TGTGCCAGCAGCTTCGGGCCCCACCAAGAGACCCAGTACTTC. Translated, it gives CASSFGPHQETQYF. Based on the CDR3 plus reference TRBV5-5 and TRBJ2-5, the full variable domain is DAGVTQSPTHLIKTRGQQVTLRCSPISGHKSVSWYQQVLGQGPQFIFQYYEKEERGRGNFPDRFSARQFPNYSSELNVNALLLGDSALYLCASSFGPHQETQYFGPGTRLLVL.

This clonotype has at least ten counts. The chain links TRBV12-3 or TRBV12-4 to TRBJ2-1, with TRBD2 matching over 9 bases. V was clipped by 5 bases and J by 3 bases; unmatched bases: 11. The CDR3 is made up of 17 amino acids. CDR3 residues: CASSPRGLAGLYNEQFF. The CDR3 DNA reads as TGTGCCAGCAGTCCCAGGGGCCTAGCGGGGCTCTACAATGAGCAGTTCTTC.

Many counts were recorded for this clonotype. CDR3 nucleotides: TGTGCCAGCAGTCTTTCCACGGTCGGATGGAACACTGAAGCTTTCTTT. It codes for CASSLSTVGWNTEAFF. The V and J genes are TRBV6-1 and TRBJ1-1; D remains ambiguous. In germline, CDR1 is MNHNS, CDR2 SASEGT. This CDR3 comprises 16 residues. Between the trimmed V and J ends, which lost 5 bases and 1 base, there was a span of 17 bases.

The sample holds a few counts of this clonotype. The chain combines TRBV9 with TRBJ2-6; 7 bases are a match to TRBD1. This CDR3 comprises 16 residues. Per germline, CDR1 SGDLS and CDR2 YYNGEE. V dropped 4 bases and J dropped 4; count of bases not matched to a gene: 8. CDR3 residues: CASSPEGAGGANVLTF. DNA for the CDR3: TGTGCCAGCAGCCCCGAGGGGGCCGGGGGGGCCAACGTCCTGACTTTC.

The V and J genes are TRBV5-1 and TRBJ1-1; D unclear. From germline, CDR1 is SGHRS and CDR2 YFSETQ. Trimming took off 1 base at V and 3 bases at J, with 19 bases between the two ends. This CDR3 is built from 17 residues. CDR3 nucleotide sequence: TGCGCCAGCAGCTTGCCGGGCGGACCTGCTCCGGACACTGAAGCTTTCTTT. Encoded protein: CASSLPGGPAPDTEAFF.

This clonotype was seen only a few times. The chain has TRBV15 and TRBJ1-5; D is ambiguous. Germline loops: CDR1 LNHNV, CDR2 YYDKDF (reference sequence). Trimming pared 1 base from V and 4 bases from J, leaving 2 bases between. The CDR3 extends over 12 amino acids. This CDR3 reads CATSRANQPQHF. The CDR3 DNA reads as TGTGCCACCAGCAGAGCTAATCAGCCCCAGCATTTT.